One sample yielded the 18 T cell receptor beta chains listed below, sequenced in a study of CD8+ T cells in alopecia areata (dated by TCRdb to the late 2010s). Libraries were built with the immunoSEQ multiplex PCR assay. RNA was extracted from all samples and reverse transcribed into cDNA as template for TCR sequencing. The table comes from immuneACCESS by way of TCRdb, which keeps in-frame sequences with V and J called. Part of the clones is missing from these tables; in studies checked, under half for an unresolved V gene and the rest for unknown reasons. The sample contains over 150,000 clones, 45% to 70% of them found a single time. The ten most abundant clones make up nearly 5% of the sample. Sequencing input: CD8+ T cells sorted from blood. Receptors were obtained from a human donor in good health.

The chain has TRBV4-1 and TRBJ1-1; unclear D gene. CDR1 and CDR2 from the germline V gene are MGHRA and YSYEKL. V was clipped by 4 bases and J by 2 bases, with 8 bases between them. This CDR3 contains 13 residues. DNA for the CDR3: TGCGCCAGCAGCCGTCAGCCCAACACTGAAGCTTTCTTT. It translates to CASSRQPNTEAFF.

The V and J genes are TRBV27 and TRBJ1-1, with a weak D call TRBD1 (5 bases). Germline V gene sequence: CDR1 MNHEY, CDR2 SMNVEV (reference sequence). The ends were cut back, 0 bases at V and 4 bases at J, with 12 bases in the middle. The CDR3 consists of 15 residues. The CDR3 region has the DNA TGTGCCAGCAGTTTATCGAAACGGGGGACCACTGAAGCTTTCTTT. Translation: CASSLSKRGTTEAFF.

The chain links TRBV7-9 to TRBJ2-3, with unresolved D. The CDR3 length is 15 residues. Looked up from germline, CDR1 is SEHNR and CDR2 is FQNEAQ (reference sequence). Trimming pared 8 bases from V and 0 bases from J, leaving 15 bases between. CDR3: CASGRMAESTDTQYF. The CDR3 bases are TGTGCCAGCGGTCGGATGGCGGAAAGCACAGATACGCAGTATTTT.

The table lists this clone with a count of one. The V call is TRBV4-1, the J call TRBJ2-3, with TRBD2 matching 12 bases. The CDR3 loop spans 15 amino acids. CDR1 is MGHRA and CDR2 is YSYEKL in the germline V gene. Unmatched junction bases numbered 2, after V lost 1 base and J lost 6 bases. The DNA for the CDR3 is TGCGCCAGCAGCCAAGGAACTAGCGGGGGGGATACGCAGTATTTT. This translates into CASSQGTSGGDTQYF.

The chain is built from TRBV4-2 and TRBJ2-7; 9 bases are shared with TRBD2. This CDR3 has 15 amino acids. CDR1 is LGHNA and CDR2 is YNFKEQ in the germline V gene. V lost 0 bases, J lost 4 bases, and 4 bases stayed unmatched. The CDR3 DNA reads as TGTGCCAGCAGCCAAGATCTAGCGGGGTGGTACGAGCAGTACTTC. It encodes CASSQDLAGWYEQYF.

The rearrangement uses TRBV20-1 and TRBJ2-7; D not resolved. V lost 6 bases, J lost 9 bases, and 12 bases lay in between. The CDR3 runs to 10 residues. Germline CDR1 reads DFQATT; CDR2 reads SNEGSKA (reference sequence). CDR3: CSAIILRQYF. Written as DNA, the CDR3 is TGCAGTGCAATCATCTTAAGGCAGTACTTC.

The V gene is TRBV7-9, the J gene TRBJ2-3; a weak D match, TRBD2 (5 bases). CDR1 is SEHNR, CDR2 FQNEAQ, per germline (reference sequence). The CDR3 is made up of 15 amino acids. V gave up 5 bases and J gave up 3 bases, with 15 bases separating them. For the CDR3, the DNA is TGTGCCAGCAGCGACCTTCGGCGAGGGACAGATACGCAGTATTTT. Residues: CASSDLRRGTDTQYF. Variable domain in full (rest from reference TRBV7-9 and TRBJ2-3): DTGVSQNPRHKITKRGQNVTFRCDPISEHNRLYWYRQTLGQGPEFLTYFQNEAQLEKSRLLSDRFSAERPKGSFSTLEIQRTEQGDSAMYLCASSDLRRGTDTQYFGPGTRLTVL.

V and J are TRBV9 and TRBJ2-1, with 7 bases matching TRBD2. The germline V gene has CDR1 SGDLS and CDR2 YYNGEE. The CDR3 consists of 18 residues. J lost 3 bases, V lost 0 bases, and 12 bases had no gene match. This CDR3 reads CASSVEGSGPSLYNEQFF. CDR3 nucleotides: TGTGCCAGCAGCGTAGAAGGTAGCGGGCCAAGTCTCTACAATGAGCAGTTCTTC.

The gene calls are TRBV4-1 and TRBJ2-7; D not resolved. The CDR3 runs to 15 residues. The V gene lost 2 bases and the J gene lost 4 bases, with 15 bases spanning the gap. Germline-derived CDR1 and CDR2 are MGHRA and YSYEKL. Here the CDR3 reads CASSQLRAPRYEQYF. The DNA for the CDR3 is TGCGCCAGCAGCCAATTACGGGCGCCGAGGTACGAGCAGTACTTC.

This clone has more than one count but fewer than ten. The rearrangement links TRBV14 to TRBJ1-1; D is unresolved. V was pared by 0 bases and J by 10 bases, with 12 bases between. Germline CDR1 is SGHDN and CDR2 is FVKESK. The CDR3 loop spans 13 amino acids. The chain's CDR3 is CASSQEPRRGAFF. Here the CDR3 DNA reads TGTGCCAGCAGCCAAGAACCCAGGCGTGGAGCTTTCTTT.

This chain uses TRBV29-1 with TRBJ2-7; the D is unclear. Trimming took 0 bases from V and 6 from J, leaving 9 bases between them. Per germline, CDR1 SQVTM and CDR2 ANQGSEA. The CDR3 spans 12 residues. The CDR3 loop reads CSVEDLVPEQYF. CDR3 coding DNA: TGCAGCGTTGAAGATCTGGTACCCGAGCAGTACTTC.

V is TRBV30 and J is TRBJ2-2; TRBD1 agrees at 11 bases. V lost 5 bases and J lost 11; bases outside the gene matches: 7. Germline V gene lookup returns CDR1 GTSNPN and CDR2 SVGIG (reference sequence). The CDR3 contains 13 residues. The CDR3 sequence: CAWDRDRGFELFF. CDR3 sequence (DNA): TGTGCCTGGGACCGGGACAGGGGGTTCGAGCTGTTTTTT.

This chain uses TRBV29-1 with TRBJ2-1; D is perhaps TRBD1 (5 bases). The CDR3 consists of 10 residues. CDR1 SQVTM and CDR2 ANQGSEA come from the germline V gene. V was shortened by 5 bases and J by 8 bases, with 7 bases between the two germline ends. The DNA for the CDR3 is TGCAGCGTTATAGGGGATGAGCAGTTCTTC. This sequence encodes CSVIGDEQFF.

This clone was seen a few times. The V call is TRBV29-1, the J call TRBJ2-1, with D possibly matching TRBD2 (6 bases). From germline, CDR1 is SQVTM and CDR2 ANQGSEA. CDR3 length: 16 residues. V was pared by 1 base and J by 8 bases, with 21 bases between. The CDR3 coding sequence is TGCAGCGTTGAAGGTGGCCCGGGGGAGGCCTTCCATGAGCAGTTCTTC. Residues: CSVEGGPGEAFHEQFF.

The gene calls are TRBV13 and TRBJ1-2; 9 nucleotides align to TRBD1. V trimming: 5 bases; J trimming: 8 bases; junction bases outside the gene matches: 12. The CDR3 is made up of 15 amino acids. The germline gives CDR1 PRHDT, CDR2 FYEKMQ (reference sequence). This chain's CDR3 is CASSARWGQGLGYTF. CDR3 in DNA: TGTGCCAGCAGCGCTAGATGGGGACAGGGTCTAGGCTACACCTTC.

The chain carries TRBV2 and TRBJ1-4; D is uncertain. The CDR3 extends over 15 amino acids. Between the trimmed V and J ends, which lost 7 bases and 0 bases, there was a span of 12 bases. In germline, CDR1 is SNHLY, CDR2 FYNNEI. CDR3 DNA sequence: TGTGCCAGCAAGCAGAGGGCCTCAACTAATGAAAAACTGTTTTTT. Translated, it gives CASKQRASTNEKLFF.

This clone was counted a single time. The rearrangement uses TRBV4-1 and TRBJ2-1; D unclear. CDR1 MGHRA and CDR2 YSYEKL come from the germline V gene. V lost 3 bases and J lost 9, with 12 bases in between. The CDR3 runs to 13 residues. CDR3 in DNA: TGCGCCAGCAGCCAGGTGCCGGGCCCTGAGCAGTTCTTC. It yields the protein CASSQVPGPEQFF.

The CDR3 region is CASSLEGLGGEAFF. The DNA of the CDR3 is TGTGCCAGCAGCCTAGAGGGCTTGGGGGGTGAAGCTTTCTTT. The rearrangement links TRBV7-9 to TRBJ1-1; D possibly corresponds to TRBD1 (5 bases). The germline gives CDR1 SEHNR, CDR2 FQNEAQ (reference sequence). This CDR3 region has 14 residues. V was cut by 5 bases and J by 7 bases, with 17 bases left in between.